The 25 T cell receptor beta chains below were found in one sample sequenced in a study of T cell clonotyping in hematopoietic cell transplantation. Assay: immunoSEQ multiplex PCR; the TCRdb copy retains only in-frame clones and omits some. This sample carries 10,000 or so clones, roughly 89% of them seen once, and the ten largest clones take roughly 4%. Sequencing was carried out using peripheral blood mononuclear cells. The receptor set was obtained from a human donor who either received an allogeneic hematopoietic cell transplant for a myeloid malignancy or was a related donor (not recorded which). Some clones in this sample may be carry-over from other donors' samples.

The chain links TRBV7-8 to TRBJ2-1; 7 bases line up with TRBD1. The CDR3 loop spans 13 amino acids. The J segment lost 9 bases and the V segment lost 0 bases, leaving 2 bases of the junction unmatched. Germline values: CDR1 SGHVS, CDR2 FQNEAQ. The chain's CDR3 is CASSLAGTVEQFF. CDR3 DNA: TGTGCCAGCAGCTTAGCCGGGACAGTTGAGCAGTTCTTC.

The gene calls are TRBV27 and TRBJ1-4; no firm D call. This CDR3 spans 16 amino acids. V was clipped by 6 bases and J by 4 bases, with 18 bases between them. Germline lookup yields CDR1 MNHEY and CDR2 SMNVEV (reference sequence). The CDR3 is CASRTFRGRFNEKLFF. The CDR3 bases are TGTGCCAGCAGGACTTTCCGGGGAAGGTTTAATGAAAAACTGTTTTTT.

The chain employs TRBV19 and TRBJ2-7; 13 nucleotides align to TRBD2. This CDR3 is built from 17 residues. V lost 6 bases, J lost 5 bases, and 13 bases stayed unmatched. Germline V lookup: CDR1 LNHDA, CDR2 SQIVND (reference sequence). The CDR3 DNA sequence: TGTGCCAGTAGGTCGACTAGCGGGAGGCTGAGTCGGGACGAGCAGTACTTC. Protein sequence: CASRSTSGRLSRDEQYF.

The gene calls are TRBV7-3 and TRBJ2-5, with TRBD1 matching 7 bases. Per germline, CDR1 SGHTA and CDR2 FQGTGA. The CDR3 totals 14 residues. V shed 4 bases, J shed 5 bases, and the junction held 7 bases outside the gene matches. The CDR3 nucleotides read TGTGCCAGCAGCTCGGGACAGCCGCCCGAGACCCAGTACTTC. Translating it yields CASSSGQPPETQYF.

The chain is built from TRBV19 and TRBJ2-7; no reliable D call. There are 16 residues in the CDR3. The V end was cut by 4 bases, the J end by 2 bases, with 18 bases between. In germline, CDR1 is LNHDA, CDR2 SQIVND (reference sequence). CDR3 residues: CASSTEPGLRTYEQYF. The CDR3 DNA reads as TGTGCCAGTAGTACCGAGCCCGGCCTTCGGACCTACGAGCAGTACTTC.

The chain carries TRBV9 and TRBJ2-5, with D perhaps being TRBD1 or TRBD2 (6 bases each). In germline, CDR1 is SGDLS, CDR2 YYNGEE. Deletions cut 1 base from V and 4 bases from J, with 14 bases between. The CDR3 is made up of 15 amino acids. The chain's CDR3 is CASSVSPGGGETQYF. Written as DNA, the CDR3 is TGTGCCAGCAGCGTATCGCCAGGAGGGGGAGAGACCCAGTACTTC.

The chain has TRBV29-1 and TRBJ1-4, with TRBD1 matching 9 bases. Germline-derived CDR1 and CDR2 are SQVTM and ANQGSEA. V lost 6 bases, J lost 7 bases, and 12 bases stayed unmatched. CDR3 length: 15 residues. CDR3 amino acids: CSVSPIGQGSEKLFF. The CDR3, as DNA: TGCAGCGTCTCCCCCATCGGACAGGGGTCTGAAAAACTGTTTTTT.

This clone appeared once. The V call is TRBV2, the J call TRBJ2-7; unclear D gene. CDR1 is SNHLY and CDR2 is FYNNEI in the germline V gene. V was trimmed by 5 bases and J by 4 bases, leaving 9 bases between them. This CDR3 has 12 amino acids. CDR3 DNA: TGTGCCAGCAGTCTTGGCGGTTACGAGCAGTACTTC. This encodes CASSLGGYEQYF.

The chain links TRBV7-3 to TRBJ2-1; D possibly corresponds to TRBD2 (6 bases). Germline-derived CDR1 and CDR2 are SGHTA and FQGTGA. The length of the CDR3 is 15 residues. Trimming stripped 5 bases from V and 4 bases from J, with 15 bases between. The CDR3 sequence is CASSINGGEYNEQFF. CDR3 nucleotides: TGTGCCAGCAGCATAAACGGCGGGGAGTACAATGAGCAGTTCTTC.

The gene calls are TRBV7-8 and TRBJ1-2, with D perhaps matching TRBD1 (6 bases). Between the trimmed V and J ends, which lost 7 bases and 2 bases, there was a span of 11 bases. There are 13 residues in the CDR3. Germline V gene lookup returns CDR1 SGHVS and CDR2 FQNEAQ. CDR3 loop: CASTSGQNYGYTF. DNA for the CDR3: TGTGCCAGCACCTCGGGACAAAACTATGGCTACACCTTC.

This chain uses TRBV11-2 with TRBJ2-7, with TRBD1 identical over 8 bases. The J segment lost 5 bases and the V segment lost 5 bases, leaving 8 bases of the junction unmatched. Germline lookup yields CDR1 SGHAT and CDR2 FQNNGV. This CDR3 comprises 14 residues. CDR3 bases: TGTGCCAGCAGCCAACAGGGGGTGAGGGACGAGCAGTACTTC. Its protein is CASSQQGVRDEQYF.

The CDR3 DNA is TGCGCCAGCAGCTTGGTCTCCTCAACCACCGGGGAGCTGTTTTTT. Amino acids: CASSLVSSTTGELFF. The chain is built from TRBV5-1 and TRBJ2-2; D is undetermined. V was trimmed by 0 bases and J by 4 bases, leaving 10 bases between them. CDR3 length: 15 amino acids. The germline V gene encodes CDR1 SGHRS and CDR2 YFSETQ. Filled out from reference TRBV5-1 and TRBJ2-2, the complete variable domain reads KAGVTQTPRYLIKTRGQQVTLSCSPISGHRSVSWYQQTPGQGLQFLFEYFSETQRNKGNFPGRFSGRQFSNSRSEMNVSTLELGDSALYLCASSLVSSTTGELFFGEGSRLTVL.

The rearrangement links TRBV21-1 to TRBJ2-3; the D call TRBD2 from the table was never checked on the DNA. TRBV21-1 is a pseudogene. CDR3 length: 14 amino acids. DNA for the CDR3: TGTGCCAGCAGCAAACGAGGTGAGCGCTCGGCGCAGTATTTT. Protein: CASSKRGERSAQYF.

The J gene is TRBJ1-1, the V gene TRBV6-5; D might be TRBD1 (6 bases). The CDR3 consists of 14 residues. Between the trimmed V and J ends, which lost 5 bases and 1 base, there was a span of 11 bases. Germline CDR1 is MNHEY and CDR2 is SVGAGI. CDR3 DNA sequence: TGTGCCAGCAGTCCGGGACATAGGAACACTGAAGCTTTCTTT. This sequence encodes CASSPGHRNTEAFF.

The chain links TRBV30 to TRBJ1-2, with D unclear. CDR1 GTSNPN and CDR2 SVGIG come from the germline V gene (reference sequence). Trimming removed 8 bases at V and 6 bases at J, with 19 bases between. The CDR3 length is 13 residues. CDR3 amino acids: CAREREGEHGYTF. The CDR3 region has the DNA TGTGCCCGCGAACGGGAGGGTGAGCATGGCTACACCTTC.

V and J are TRBV5-5 and TRBJ2-1; D remains unclear. This CDR3 comprises 14 residues. Germline CDR1 is SGHKS and CDR2 is YYEKEE (reference sequence). V lost 1 base, J lost 5 bases, and 10 bases lay in between. The CDR3 reads CASSLNGLNNEQFF. CDR3 DNA sequence: TGTGCCAGCAGCTTGAACGGGCTCAACAATGAGCAGTTCTTC.

The rearrangement uses TRBV19 and TRBJ1-1; D is unclear. CDR3 length: 12 residues. Germline lookup yields CDR1 LNHDA and CDR2 SQIVND (reference sequence). V was cut by 3 bases and J by 4 bases, with 6 bases left in between. The CDR3, as DNA: TGTGCCAGTAGTATCGGAGCCACTGAAGCTTTCTTT. This translates into CASSIGATEAFF.

CDR3 nucleotides: TGCGCCAGCAGTGACACGAACAGGGCGGGACAGCCCCAGCATTTT. Translating gives CASSDTNRAGQPQHF. The chain is built from TRBV10-2 and TRBJ1-5; a weak D match, TRBD1 (6 bases). V lost 3 bases to trimming and J lost 7 bases, with 16 bases between them. The CDR3 consists of 15 residues. Germline V gene lookup returns CDR1 WSHSY and CDR2 SAAADI.

J is TRBJ2-7 and V is TRBV7-9, with a weak D call TRBD1 (5 bases). Looked up from germline, CDR1 is SEHNR and CDR2 is FQNEAQ (reference sequence). The V and J ends lost 1 base and 0 bases respectively, with 10 bases between them. The CDR3 contains 15 residues. CDR3 nucleotides: TGTGCCAGCAGCTTAGTTAGGGGAACCTCCTACGAGCAGTACTTC. Translated: CASSLVRGTSYEQYF.

The chain employs TRBV2 and TRBJ2-1; D is uncertain. The V gene's germline CDR1 is SNHLY and CDR2 FYNNEI. V was shortened by 3 bases and J by 2 bases, with 11 bases between the two germline ends. The CDR3 is made up of 15 amino acids. As DNA, the CDR3 is TGTGCCAGCAGTGAGAACTACTCGGCCTACAATGAGCAGTTCTTC. As protein: CASSENYSAYNEQFF.

The J gene is TRBJ1-5, the V gene TRBV6-1; the D is unclear. Germline V lookup: CDR1 MNHNS, CDR2 SASEGT. With 6 bases removed from V and 3 bases from J, the gap between germline ends came to 12 bases. The length of the CDR3 is 14 residues. In nucleotides, the CDR3 is TGTGCCAGCAGGACCAACAGACTCAATCAGCCCCAGCATTTT. This gives the protein CASRTNRLNQPQHF.

The chain links TRBV6-5 to TRBJ1-2; perhaps TRBD1 as D (6 bases). Germline V CDR1 and CDR2: MNHEY, SVGAGI. V dropped 1 base and J dropped 5 bases, with 17 bases sitting between them. The CDR3 covers 16 residues. CDR3 sequence: CASSYFAGGGGYGYTF. The CDR3 coding sequence is TGTGCCAGCAGTTACTTTGCGGGGGGCGGGGGTTATGGCTACACCTTC.

This chain uses TRBV5-6 with TRBJ2-3; D possibly corresponds to TRBD1 (5 bases). Germline V CDR1 and CDR2: SGHDT, YYEEEE. CDR3 length: 15 residues. Trimming left V 0 bases short and J 0 bases short, with 8 bases between. The CDR3 DNA reads TGTGCCAGCAGCTTGGGGGGCCTGAGCACAGATACGCAGTATTTT. Protein sequence: CASSLGGLSTDTQYF.

This sequence joins TRBV11-3 and TRBJ2-1; D is tentatively TRBD1 or TRBD2 (6 bases each). This CDR3 contains 17 residues. The germline CDR1 and CDR2 sequences are SGHNT and YENEEA. Trimming removed 0 bases from V and 6 bases from J, with 18 bases in between. CDR3 DNA: TGTGCCAGCAGCTTAGAGGGGTACCGGGGGCAGGGCAATGAGCAGTTCTTC. Translating gives CASSLEGYRGQGNEQFF.

This clone was detected only a few times. The chain recombines TRBV10-3 with TRBJ1-3; 7 bases are shared with TRBD1. This CDR3 spans 14 amino acids. The V segment lost 7 bases and the J segment 3 bases; nucleotides outside the gene matches: 6. CDR1 and CDR2 from the germline V gene are ENHRY and SYGVKD. The DNA for the CDR3 is TGTGCCATCATGACAGGGACCGGTGGAAACACCATATATTTT. Translating gives CAIMTGTGGNTIYF.